Listed below are T cell receptor beta chains from one sample, sequenced in a study of HIV-infected patients and healthy controls. TCRdb called the 5' RACE reads again in MiXCR, with one record for every CDR3 protein. The profile shows 55,000 to 70,000 distinct CDR3 sequences, 15% to 20% of them singletons. The sample comprised CD4+ T cells from blood. The receptor set was obtained from a human donor in good health. Both conserved end residues are part of each CDR3. Each record gives: clone size, J gene, D gene, V gene, CDR3 DNA, CDR3 protein. The D gene is left open where the match is weak. For some rows the clone size is stated as once, few or many, or as a class when expanded; others skip it.

>NA|TRBJ1-5|NA|TRBV2
TGTGCCAGCAGTGAACCCCCCGCGTCCAGGCAGCCCCAGCATTTT
CASSEPPASRQPQHF
>NA|TRBJ1-5|TRBD1|TRBV19
TGTGCCAGTAGTGCGACAGGGAGGGGTCAGCCCCAGCATTTT
CASSATGRGQPQHF
>many|TRBJ1-2|NA|TRBV19
TGTGCCAGTAGTGCCGACACGCTTCACTATGGCTACACCTTC
CASSADTLHYGYTF
>many|TRBJ1-3|TRBD1|TRBV29-1
TGCAGCGTTGGACAGGGGCTGACTGGAAACACCATATATTTT
CSVGQGLTGNTIYF
>few|TRBJ1-3|TRBD1|TRBV10-3
TGTGCCTCCCGACAGGGGACCTCTGGAAACACCATATATTTT
CASRQGTSGNTIYF
>many|TRBJ1-6|TRBD1|TRBV7-2
TGTGCCAGCAGCTTAGGCGGGCCCTCAGGGGGTTCACCCCTCCACTTT
CASSLGGPSGGSPLHF
>NA|TRBJ2-2|NA|TRBV5-1
TGCGCCAGCAGCCCCCCGTACTCGGTAGGAGTCACCGGGGAGCTGTTTTTT
CASSPPYSVGVTGELFF
>NA|TRBJ2-7|TRBD1|TRBV29-1
TGCAGCGTCTGGACAGGGAGGTACGAGCAGTACTTC
CSVWTGRYEQYF
>many|TRBJ2-7|NA|TRBV20-1
TGCAGTGCCCCCTCCGGACTCGACTACGAGCAGTACTTC
CSAPSGLDYEQYF
>NA|TRBJ1-1|TRBD1|TRBV19
TGTGCCAGTAGGGGTACAGGGGGGATCATGAACACTGAAGCTTTCTTT
CASRGTGGIMNTEAFF
>NA|TRBJ2-5|NA|TRBV4-2
TGTGCCAGCAGCCAAGATCTTGCTTATAGGCTAGCCGAGACCCAGTACTTC
CASSQDLAYRLAETQYF
>few|TRBJ2-2|NA|TRBV6-6
TGTGCCAGCACCGGGACGGATTACACCGGGGAGCTGTTTTTT
CASTGTDYTGELFF
>few|TRBJ2-3|NA|TRBV12-3/TRBV12-4
TGTGCCAGCAGTTCGGGTTGGGCAGATACGCAGTATTTT
CASSSGWADTQYF
>few|TRBJ1-1|NA|TRBV5-1
TGCGCCAGCAGCTTGGTGGACACTGAAGCTTTCTTT
CASSLVDTEAFF
>many|TRBJ1-5|NA|TRBV20-1
TGCAGTGCTAGCCGGCAGGGACTAGGCAATCAGCCCCAGCATTTT
CSASRQGLGNQPQHF
>many|TRBJ2-1|TRBD2|TRBV6-5
TGTGCCAGCAGTTATTTAGCGGGAGGCCGTGAGCAGTTCTTC
CASSYLAGGREQFF
>few|TRBJ2-2|NA|TRBV3-1
TGTGCCAGCAGCATCGTCGCCGGGGAGCTGTTTTTT
CASSIVAGELFF
>many|TRBJ1-5|TRBD1|TRBV6-5
TGTGCCAGCAGTTACTCGACAGGGGGCAATCAGCCCCAGCATTTT
CASSYSTGGNQPQHF
>few|TRBJ1-2|NA|TRBV12-3/TRBV12-4
TGTGCCAGCAGTTTTACGGGCAATACGCCGAACTATGGCTACACCTTC
CASSFTGNTPNYGYTF
>many|TRBJ2-2|NA|TRBV11-2
TGTGCCAGCAGCTTCTACGGGGAGCTGTTTTTT
CASSFYGELFF
>many|TRBJ1-1|NA|TRBV29-1
TGCAGCGTTGAGGCGGGGTACTACACTGAAGCTTTCTTT
CSVEAGYYTEAFF
>many|TRBJ2-1|NA|TRBV12-3/TRBV12-4
TGTGCCAGCAGTTCCTTACCGGGCCCCGCGTTCCATGAGCAGTTCTTC
CASSSLPGPAFHEQFF
>few|TRBJ1-2|TRBD1|TRBV7-9
TGTGCCAGCAGCTTAAGGGGACAGGGTGGATATGGCTACACCTTC
CASSLRGQGGYGYTF
>many|TRBJ1-2|NA|TRBV14
TGTGCCAGCAGCCAAACCAGGACAGCTAACTATGGCTACACCTTC
CASSQTRTANYGYTF
>many|TRBJ2-6|NA|TRBV6-1
TGTGCCAGCAGTGAAGAAGGCAGGGACCCTGGGGCCAACGTCCTGACTTTC
CASSEEGRDPGANVLTF
>NA|TRBJ1-5|TRBD1|TRBV10-3
TGTGCCATCAGCCTGGGGGACAGGGGGAGCAATCAGCCCCAGCATTTT
CAISLGDRGSNQPQHF
>NA|TRBJ2-1|NA|TRBV30
TGTGCCTGGAGTGTAGACAGATACAATGAGCAGTTCTTC
CAWSVDRYNEQFF
>few|TRBJ2-2|NA|TRBV20-1
TGCAGTGCCAGGGAGCCAGGCCTCACCGGGGAGCTGTTTTTT
CSAREPGLTGELFF
>many|TRBJ2-3|TRBD2|TRBV20-1
TGCAGTGCAGTCGGGGGGGGTACAGATACGCAGTATTTT
CSAVGGGTDTQYF
>NA|TRBJ2-1|TRBD2|TRBV6-5
TGTGCCAGCAGTTACTTAGCGGGAGGGATAAGCTCCTACAATGAGCAGTTCTTC
CASSYLAGGISSYNEQFF
>few|TRBJ1-5|NA|TRBV20-1
TGCAGTGCTTGGGACGGCAATCAGCCCCAGCATTTT
CSAWDGNQPQHF
>few|TRBJ1-2|NA|TRBV2
TGTGCCAGCGGATTCAGGGGTAGTGGCTACACCTTC
CASGFRGSGYTF
>many|TRBJ2-2|TRBD2|TRBV7-9
TGTGCCAGCAGCCCCCGCCTAGCGGAGACCGGGGAGCTGTTTTTT
CASSPRLAETGELFF
>few|TRBJ1-5|NA|TRBV12-3/TRBV12-4
TGTGCCAGCACCAAGGAAAGAAATAGCAATCAGCCCCAGCATTTT
CASTKERNSNQPQHF
>many|TRBJ1-5|NA|TRBV5-4
TGTGCCAGCAGCTTGGACCCGATAAGTAGCAATCAGCCCCAGCATTTT
CASSLDPISSNQPQHF
>NA|TRBJ1-2|NA|TRBV20-1
TGCAGTGCTAGCCAGAAGGGGTATGGCTACACCTTC
CSASQKGYGYTF
>NA|TRBJ2-7|TRBD2|TRBV20-1
TGCAGTGCTAGACCCACTAGCGGGAGCTCGTACGAGCAGTACTTC
CSARPTSGSSYEQYF
>NA|TRBJ1-2|NA|TRBV10-3
TGTGCCATCAGTGAGTCCATTGGGGCAGGCTATGGCTACACCTTC
CAISESIGAGYGYTF
>NA|TRBJ1-5|TRBD1|TRBV2
TGTGCCAGCAGCAGTGACAGGGGGCCGGGGCAGCCCCAGCATTTT
CASSSDRGPGQPQHF
>many|TRBJ1-2|NA|TRBV5-6
TGTGCCAGCAGCTTTTCGAGTAACTATGGCTACACCTTC
CASSFSSNYGYTF
>few|TRBJ1-1|NA|TRBV7-2
TGTGCCAGCAGCTTAGAACCATCTGCTTTCTTT
CASSLEPSAFF
>NA|TRBJ2-4|NA|TRBV4-3
TGCGCCAGCAGCCATGAAACGGGACACCCAGCCAAAAACATTCAGTACTTC
CASSHETGHPAKNIQYF
>NA|TRBJ2-7|NA|TRBV25-1
TGTGCCAGCAGTCGGGACGGCTACGAGCAGTACTTC
CASSRDGYEQYF
>many|TRBJ1-1|NA|TRBV12-3/TRBV12-4
TGTGCCAGCAGTTTTGGGGAGTTCGCTGAAGCTTTCTTT
CASSFGEFAEAFF
>NA|TRBJ2-3|NA|TRBV29-1
TGCAGCGTGGGGGACATGGGAACAGATACGCAGTATTTT
CSVGDMGTDTQYF
>few|TRBJ1-1|NA|TRBV18
TGTGCCAGCTCACCACTGGACATGAACACTGAAGCTTTCTTT
CASSPLDMNTEAFF
>few|TRBJ1-2|TRBD1|TRBV29-1
TGCAGCGTAGGGACAGTTTTTGGCTACACCTTC
CSVGTVFGYTF
>few|TRBJ1-1|NA|TRBV5-4
TGTGCCAGCAGCTGGGGTCGGAACACTGAAGCTTTCTTT
CASSWGRNTEAFF
>many|TRBJ1-3|NA|TRBV18
TGTGCCAGCTCACCAACGGGGGAAGGAAACACCATATATTTT
CASSPTGEGNTIYF
>NA|TRBJ2-1|NA|TRBV9
TGTGCCAGCAGCGCCACCGGGGACGCGTACAATGAGCAGTTCTTC
CASSATGDAYNEQFF
>NA|TRBJ1-5|TRBD1|TRBV19
TGTGCCACACAGACAGGGGGCGAGGTTGTACAGCCCCAGCATTTT
CATQTGGEVVQPQHF
>NA|TRBJ2-3|NA|TRBV30
TGTGCCTGGAGCCAGACAGGACACACAGATACGCAGTATTTT
CAWSQTGHTDTQYF
>few|TRBJ2-7|TRBD1|TRBV5-4
TGTGCCAGCAGCCGGGGACAGGGCAGATTTTCCGAGCAGTACTTC
CASSRGQGRFSEQYF
>many|TRBJ2-7|NA|TRBV10-3
TGTGCCATCAGTGGAACTTCAGGGGGGGCGGCCTACGAGCAGTACTTC
CAISGTSGGAAYEQYF
>NA|TRBJ1-1|NA|TRBV19
TGTGCCAGTAGTTTACGGTCTCTCAGGGCGGTCACTGAAGCTTTCTTT
CASSLRSLRAVTEAFF